This T cell receptor (beta chain) appears in the sequencing data of a study of regulatory T cells in long-lasting Graves disease. V gave up 8 bases and J gave up 5 bases, with 13 bases separating them. CDR3 length: 13 residues. The germline gives CDR1 SNHLY, CDR2 FYNNEI. The time point is: persistent/refractory GD, antithyroid drugs over 5 years with positive TRAb. After RNA was extracted from PBMCs, the TCR library was made from it. Those enrolled as patients came out of an endocrinology department in Xi'an, China. Library construction for TCR beta used iRepertoire HTBI primers and Arm-PCR of CDR3 regions. TCRdb re-called the multiplex PCR reads with MiXCR, one entry per CDR3 protein. Of 400,000 to 500,000 distinct CDR3 sequences detected, around a fifth appear once; the ten largest clones hold roughly 7%.

This TCR derives from a female donor with Graves disease. The chain employs TRBV2 and TRBJ2-1; D assignment may be TRBD1 or TRBD2 (6 bases each). This sample comprised peripheral blood mononuclear cells (PBMCs), obtained when the disease was refractory, from a patient treated with antithyroid drugs. The CDR3 protein is CASALGGNNEQFF. In nucleotides, the CDR3 is TGTGCCAGCGCTCTAGGGGGGAACAATGAGCAGTTCTTC. The complete variable domain, with remaining parts taken from reference TRBV2 and TRBJ2-1, reads EPEVTQTPSHQVTQMGQEVILRCVPISNHLYFYWYRQILGQKVEFLVSFYNNEISEKSEIFDDQFSVERPDGSNFTLKIRSTKLEDSAMYFCASALGGNNEQFFGPGTRLTVL.